This T cell receptor beta chain stems from a study of cytomegalovirus exposure and HLA in healthy donors. General observations from the study: The authors excluded some V segments, including TRBV6-2 and TRBV6-3, as indistinguishable.

It was with 60 Vbeta and 13 Jbeta primers that the PCR ran. The assay was immunoSEQ multiplex PCR, and TCRdb's table has in-frame clones only and misses some. The sample shows some 160,000 clones, around 78% of them seen only once. Details on this clone: The antigen remains undetermined.

Germline V gene lookup returns CDR1 MNHEY and CDR2 SMNVEV (reference sequence). This CDR3 has 14 residues. Trimming stripped 3 bases from V and 5 bases from J, with 10 bases between. The specimen was PBMCs. The sequence came from a man aged 40-55 years in good health and CMV-seronegative. This chain uses TRBV27 with TRBJ2-2, with D tentatively TRBD1 (5 bases). The CDR3 coding sequence is TGTGCCAGCAGTTTCCTGGGGCCAACCGGGGAGCTGTTTTTT. Encoded protein: CASSFLGPTGELFF.